This TCR beta chain stems from a study of blood T cell repertoires in COVID-19. Background on the study: Some COVID-19 samples were acute and others convalescent; all came from the United States, Italy and Spain. PBMCs, B-cell-depleted T cells, or T cells provided the cDNA or gDNA that made up the material.

The CDR3 runs to 18 residues. The V end was cut by 6 bases, the J end by 0 bases, with 18 bases between. Looked up from germline, CDR1 is MDHEN and CDR2 is SYDVKM. In the source study's methods: Nucleated cell number was recorded as an estimate derived from reference gene primer amplification. The method was immunoSEQ multiplex PCR; TCRdb's version includes in-frame clones alone and lacks a portion of them. V, J and clone size were drawn from that table, and D and trimming were deduced from the DNA. This repertoire shows around 150,000 clones, approximately 90% found once; its top ten account for over 0.85%.

The V gene is TRBV28, the J gene TRBJ1-6; D ambiguous. The clonotype comes from a man between 18 and 29 years old with acute or convalescent COVID-19. The specimen was peripheral blood. The CDR3 protein is CASSRGVRVPSYNSPLHF. DNA for the CDR3: TGTGCCAGCAGCCGCGGGGTGCGGGTTCCCTCCTATAATTCACCCCTCCACTTT. The whole variable domain, remainder taken from reference TRBV28 and TRBJ1-6, is DVKVTQSSRYLVKRTGEKVFLECVQDMDHENMFWYRQDPGLGLRLIYFSYDVKMKEKGDIPEGYSVSREKKERFSLILESASTNQTSMYLCASSRGVRVPSYNSPLHFGNGTRLTVT.